The entry that follows covers one T cell receptor (beta chain) sequence. The data derive from a study of blood T cell repertoires in COVID-19. On the study more broadly: Sources were T cells, B-cell-depleted T cells, or PBMCs; the material itself was cDNA or gDNA.

Germline V CDR1 and CDR2: SGHNT, YYREEE (reference sequence). This CDR3 is 13 amino acids long. Trimming removed 4 bases from V and 2 bases from J, with 8 bases in between. The method was immunoSEQ multiplex PCR; TCRdb's version includes in-frame clones alone and lacks a portion of them. The data contain roughly 80,000 clones, 81% of them singletons. The sequencing sample was made of peripheral blood. The chain couples TRBV5-4 to TRBJ2-3; D possibly corresponds to TRBD2 (6 bases). The TCR comes from a man aged 80 or over with acute or convalescent COVID-19. Written as DNA, the CDR3 is TGTGCCAGCAGCCTGGGACTCACAGATACGCAGTATTTT. This encodes CASSLGLTDTQYF.